This TCR beta chain was obtained from a study of shared clonotypes between healthy human individuals. Study-wide context: A couple of women and a few men aged 18 to 49 made up the donors.

Some clones are missing from TCRdb's copy, which holds only in-frame ones; the method was immunoSEQ multiplex PCR. Of a few million clones in the sample, approximately 95% were seen once. This CDR3 contains 16 residues. CDR1 is SGDLS, CDR2 YYNGEE, per germline. V was clipped by 4 bases and J by 0 bases, with 11 bases between them. There were no recent acute infections or vaccinations among the donors, who were healthy HIV-negative adults. This receptor was obtained from a man aged 18-30 years in good health. Some clones in this sample may be carry-over from other donors' samples. The V call is TRBV9, the J call TRBJ2-6, with TRBD1 as a possible D gene (5 bases). What was sequenced was naive CD4+ T cells from PBMCs. Subset defined: CD45RA+ positively selected. CDR3 DNA sequence: TGTGCCAGCAGCAACCGACAGAGCTCTGGGGCCAACGTCCTGACTTTC. Translation gives CASSNRQSSGANVLTF.